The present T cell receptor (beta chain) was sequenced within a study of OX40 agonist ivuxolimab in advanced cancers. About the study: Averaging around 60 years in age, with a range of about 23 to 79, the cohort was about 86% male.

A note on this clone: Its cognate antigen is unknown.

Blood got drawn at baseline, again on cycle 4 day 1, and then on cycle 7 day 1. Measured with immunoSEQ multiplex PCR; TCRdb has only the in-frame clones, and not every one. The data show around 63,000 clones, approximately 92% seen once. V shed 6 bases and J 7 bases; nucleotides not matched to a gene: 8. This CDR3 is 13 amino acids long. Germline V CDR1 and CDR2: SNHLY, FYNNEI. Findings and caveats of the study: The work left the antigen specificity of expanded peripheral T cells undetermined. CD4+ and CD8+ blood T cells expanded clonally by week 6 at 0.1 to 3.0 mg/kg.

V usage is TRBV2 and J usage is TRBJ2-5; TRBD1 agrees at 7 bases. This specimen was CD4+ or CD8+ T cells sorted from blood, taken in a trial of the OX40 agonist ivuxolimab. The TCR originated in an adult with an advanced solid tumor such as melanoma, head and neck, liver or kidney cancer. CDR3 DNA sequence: TGTGCCAGCAGCACAGGGGCGACGGGGACCCAGTACTTC. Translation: CASSTGATGTQYF.